This TCR beta chain is from a study of T cells in Graves' hyperthyroidism and ophthalmopathy. Study outcomes and limitations: The model anticipated ophthalmopathy a median around six months pre-onset. Blood also held most thyroid clonotypes expanded beyond 0.001.

Germline V lookup: CDR1 DFQATT, CDR2 SNEGSKA (reference sequence). The CDR3 length is 14 residues. The junction had 6 bases not matched to a gene; V was cut back by 5 bases and J by 3 bases. A few counts support this clonotype. Its antigen is unknown. TCR beta CDR3 region amplification was performed from RNA transcripts. TCR CDR3 regions were first amplified by RT-PCR with HTBI primers. From the multiplex PCR reads, TCRdb called clonotypes with MiXCR, one entry per CDR3 protein. Of 650,000 to 750,000 distinct CDR3 sequences in the sample, 11% to 15% were seen once. The chain employs TRBV20-1 and TRBJ2-3; TRBD2 agrees at 9 bases. Sequences were obtained from blood. The source of this sequence is a woman between 18 and 29 years old with Graves' hyperthyroidism. This chain's CDR3 is CSAPTSGITDTQYF. The CDR3 nucleotides are TGCAGTGCTCCGACTAGCGGTATTACAGATACGCAGTATTTT.